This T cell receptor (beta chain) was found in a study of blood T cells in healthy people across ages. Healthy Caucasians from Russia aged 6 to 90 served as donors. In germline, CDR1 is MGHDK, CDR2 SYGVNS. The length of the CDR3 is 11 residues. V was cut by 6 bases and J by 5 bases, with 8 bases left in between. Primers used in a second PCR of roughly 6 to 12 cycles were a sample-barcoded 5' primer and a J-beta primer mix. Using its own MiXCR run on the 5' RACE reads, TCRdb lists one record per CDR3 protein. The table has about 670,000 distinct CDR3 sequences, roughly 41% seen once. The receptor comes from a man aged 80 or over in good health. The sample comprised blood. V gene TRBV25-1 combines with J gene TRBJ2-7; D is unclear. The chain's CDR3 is CASRLFDEQYF. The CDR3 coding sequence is TGTGCCAGCAGGCTATTCGACGAGCAGTACTTC.